Listed below are T cell receptor beta chains from one sample, sequenced in a study of T cells in Graves' hyperthyroidism and ophthalmopathy. TCRdb redid the calling of the multiplex PCR reads with MiXCR, one entry per CDR3 protein. This sample has over 300,000 distinct CDR3 sequences, with approximately 15% found just once. Sequencing was performed on blood. The receptor source for this set is a woman in her sixties or seventies with Graves' hyperthyroidism. Both conserved end residues are part of each CDR3. Clone size is given for some rows only: seen once, a few or many times, or a class if the clone is expanded.

v_call,j_call,clone_size,cdr3_aa
TRBV25-1,TRBJ2-2,.,CASSELGAGGPTYTGELFF
TRBV6-1,TRBJ2-7,few,CASSEATWARGTYEQYF
TRBV3-1,TRBJ1-1,many,CASSRSGLTEAFF
TRBV2,TRBJ2-5,many,CASSVEGKETQYF
TRBV24-1,TRBJ1-6,many,CATIRLRTSPLHF
TRBV5-4,TRBJ1-1,few,CASSTGSGNTEAFF
TRBV7-9,TRBJ2-7,.,CASSAARGHERWYEQYF
TRBV6-5,TRBJ1-1,.,CASSYSPGMNTEAFF
TRBV7-2,TRBJ2-7,many,CASSLAASGSFHDEQYF
TRBV10-1,TRBJ2-7,few,CASGSSSYEQYF
TRBV9,TRBJ2-1,few,CASSPDLGGPPYNEQFF
TRBV20-1,TRBJ2-7,many,CSASRTGLGYEQYF
TRBV11-3,TRBJ2-5,many,CASSSGPSRQETQYF
TRBV6-1,TRBJ1-5,many,CASSESGVTQPQHF
TRBV10-1,TRBJ2-5,few,CASSEAGRETQYF
TRBV18,TRBJ1-1,many,CASSPSGTTTGAFF
TRBV18,TRBJ1-1,many,CASSPRTGTNTEAFF
TRBV5-4,TRBJ2-1,few,CAIAIGVSYNEQFF
TRBV4-2,TRBJ2-7,few,CASSHRGPTYEQYF
TRBV6-2/TRBV6-3,TRBJ2-7,many,CASHDEAYEQYF
TRBV14,TRBJ1-2,many,CASSHDAHGYTF
TRBV12-3/TRBV12-4,TRBJ2-3,many,CASSLIGASTDTQYF